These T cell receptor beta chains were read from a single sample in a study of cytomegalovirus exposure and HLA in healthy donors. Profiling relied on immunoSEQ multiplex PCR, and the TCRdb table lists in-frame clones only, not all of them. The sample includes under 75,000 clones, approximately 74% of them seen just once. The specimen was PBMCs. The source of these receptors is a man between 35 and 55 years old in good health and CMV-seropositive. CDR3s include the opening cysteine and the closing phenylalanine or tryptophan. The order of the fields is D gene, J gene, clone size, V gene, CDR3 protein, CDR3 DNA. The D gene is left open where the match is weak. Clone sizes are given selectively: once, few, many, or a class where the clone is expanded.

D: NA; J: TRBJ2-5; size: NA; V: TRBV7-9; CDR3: CSSSLVSETQYF; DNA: TGTTCCAGCAGCTTAGTCTCTGAGACCCAGTACTTC
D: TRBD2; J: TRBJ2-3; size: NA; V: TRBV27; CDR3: CASSRLAAGTDTQYF; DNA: TGTGCCAGCAGTAGACTAGCGGCGGGGACAGATACGCAGTATTTT
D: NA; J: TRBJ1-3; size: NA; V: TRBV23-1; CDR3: CASGPGTRMGNTIYF; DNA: TGCGCCAGCGGGCCCGGGACTCGGATGGGAAACACCATATATTTT
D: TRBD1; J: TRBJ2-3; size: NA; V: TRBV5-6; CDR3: CASSDGQGWRDTQYF; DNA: TGTGCCAGCAGCGACGGACAGGGGTGGAGAGATACGCAGTATTTT
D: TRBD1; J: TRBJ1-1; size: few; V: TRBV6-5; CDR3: CASSWTGGLSTEAFF; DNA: TGTGCCAGCAGTTGGACAGGGGGCTTAAGTACTGAAGCTTTCTTT
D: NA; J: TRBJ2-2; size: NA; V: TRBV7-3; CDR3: CASSLRLGGLTGELFF; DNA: TGTGCCAGCAGCTTAAGATTGGGAGGACTCACCGGGGAGCTGTTTTTT
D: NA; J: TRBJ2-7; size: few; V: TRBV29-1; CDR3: CSVAGNSYEQYF; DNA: TGCAGCGTTGCGGGAAACTCCTACGAGCAGTACTTC
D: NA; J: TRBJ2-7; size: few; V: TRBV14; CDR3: CASSLLDSYEQYF; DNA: TGTGCCAGCAGCTTATTGGACAGCTACGAGCAGTACTTC
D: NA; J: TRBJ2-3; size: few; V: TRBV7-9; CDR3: CASSQDGLGGWADTQYF; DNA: TGCGCCAGCAGCCAAGATGGTCTGGGAGGTTGGGCGGATACGCAGTATTTT
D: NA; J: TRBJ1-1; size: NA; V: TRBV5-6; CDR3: CASSSWTITEAFF; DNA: TGTGCCAGCAGCTCCTGGACTATCACTGAAGCTTTCTTT
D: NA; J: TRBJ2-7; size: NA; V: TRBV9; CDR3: CASSVEETAFYEQYF; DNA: TGTGCCAGCAGCGTAGAGGAGACGGCGTTCTACGAGCAGTACTTC
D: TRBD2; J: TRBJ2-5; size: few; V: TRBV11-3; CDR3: CASSLPRAGNQETQYF; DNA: TGTGCCAGCAGCTTACCCCGAGCGGGAAACCAAGAGACCCAGTACTTC
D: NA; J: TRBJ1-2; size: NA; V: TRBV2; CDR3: CASSEGQARVTTF; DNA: TGTGCCAGCAGTGAAGGGCAGGCCCGAGTGACCACCTTC
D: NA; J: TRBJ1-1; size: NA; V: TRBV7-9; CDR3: CASSVLNTEAFF; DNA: TGTGCCAGCAGCGTACTTAACACTGAAGCTTTCTTT
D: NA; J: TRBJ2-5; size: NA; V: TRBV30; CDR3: CAWSVQNQETQYF; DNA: TGTGCCTGGAGTGTACAGAATCAAGAGACCCAGTACTTC
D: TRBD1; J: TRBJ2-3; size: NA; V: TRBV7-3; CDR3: CASSPGQGGGTDTQYF; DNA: TGTGCCAGCAGCCCGGGACAGGGGGGAGGCACAGATACGCAGTATTTT
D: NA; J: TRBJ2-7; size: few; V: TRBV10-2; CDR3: CASSSLASTYEQYF; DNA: TGCGCCAGCAGTTCATTAGCTTCGACCTACGAGCAGTACTTC
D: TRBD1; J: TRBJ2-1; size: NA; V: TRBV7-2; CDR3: CASSIKTGTAYNEQFF; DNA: TGTGCCAGCAGCATAAAAACCGGGACAGCCTACAATGAGCAGTTCTTC
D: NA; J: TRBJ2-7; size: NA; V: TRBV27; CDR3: CASSGEGGRTYEQYF; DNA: TGTGCCAGCAGTGGGGAGGGGGGGCGGACCTACGAGCAGTACTTC
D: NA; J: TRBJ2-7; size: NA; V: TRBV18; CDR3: CASSPSGTPNYEQYF; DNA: TGTGCCAGCTCACCGTCCGGGACACCAAACTACGAGCAGTACTTC
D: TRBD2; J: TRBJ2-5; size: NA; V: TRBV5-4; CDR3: CASSSPQASGGPTGQYF; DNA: TGTGCCAGCAGCTCACCCCAGGCTAGCGGGGGCCCCACGGGCCAGTACTTC
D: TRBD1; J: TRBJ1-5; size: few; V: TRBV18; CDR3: CASSGTGGFSNQPQHF; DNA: TGTGCCAGCTCTGGGACAGGGGGCTTTAGCAATCAGCCCCAGCATTTT
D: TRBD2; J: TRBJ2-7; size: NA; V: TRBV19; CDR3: CASSRAGGQSLIYEQYF; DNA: TGTGCCAGTAGTAGAGCGGGGGGCCAATCTCTGATCTACGAGCAGTACTTC
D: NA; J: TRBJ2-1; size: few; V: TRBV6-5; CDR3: CASSAPPREQFF; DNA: TGTGCCAGCAGTGCACCCCCGAGGGAGCAGTTCTTC
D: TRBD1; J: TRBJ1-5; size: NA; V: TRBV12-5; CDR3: CASGLDRGVGNQPQHF; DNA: TGTGCTAGTGGGTTGGACAGGGGAGTTGGCAATCAGCCCCAGCATTTT
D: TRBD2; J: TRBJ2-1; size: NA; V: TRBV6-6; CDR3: CASSNSGGAYNEQFF; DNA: TGTGCCAGCAGTAACAGCGGGGGGGCCTACAATGAGCAGTTCTTC
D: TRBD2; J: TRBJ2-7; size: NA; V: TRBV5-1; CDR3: CASSLAGRGGGPSYEQYF; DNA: TGCGCCAGCAGCTTGGCAGGTAGGGGCGGGGGGCCCTCCTACGAGCAGTACTTC
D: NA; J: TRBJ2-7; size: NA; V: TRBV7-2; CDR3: CASSLGPLTGSYEQYF; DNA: TGTGCCAGCAGCTTAGGACCGCTCACAGGCTCCTACGAGCAGTACTTC
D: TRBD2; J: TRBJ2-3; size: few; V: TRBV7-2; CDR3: CASSSGLALTDTQYF; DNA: TGTGCCAGCAGCTCCGGACTAGCCCTCACAGATACGCAGTATTTT
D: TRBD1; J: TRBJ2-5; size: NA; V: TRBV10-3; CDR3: CAISESGQWRETQYF; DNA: TGTGCCATCAGTGAGTCGGGACAGTGGAGAGAGACCCAGTACTTC
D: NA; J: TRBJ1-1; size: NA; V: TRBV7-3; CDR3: CASSPGGAVNTEAFF; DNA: TGTGCCAGCAGCCCAGGAGGGGCAGTGAACACTGAAGCTTTCTTT
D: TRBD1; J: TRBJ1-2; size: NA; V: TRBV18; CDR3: CASSSSQGEIRGYTF; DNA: TGTGCCAGCTCATCATCACAGGGGGAGATCAGAGGCTACACCTTC
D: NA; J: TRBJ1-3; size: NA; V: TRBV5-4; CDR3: CASSLAGGRGSGNTIYF; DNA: TGTGCCAGCAGCTTGGCTGGGGGGAGAGGCTCTGGAAACACCATATATTTT
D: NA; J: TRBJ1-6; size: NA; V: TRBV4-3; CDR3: CASSQDWGRAGSPLHF; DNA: TGCGCCAGCAGCCAAGATTGGGGCAGGGCCGGTTCACCCCTCCACTTT
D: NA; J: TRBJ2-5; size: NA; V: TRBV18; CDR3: CASSLPEPSQETQYF; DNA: TGTGCCAGCTCACTACCCGAACCGAGTCAAGAGACCCAGTACTTC
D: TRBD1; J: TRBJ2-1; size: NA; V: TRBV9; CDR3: CASSVDGTGYNEQFF; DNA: TGTGCCAGCAGCGTAGATGGGACAGGGTACAATGAGCAGTTCTTC
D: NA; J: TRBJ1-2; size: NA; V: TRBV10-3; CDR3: CAISESWGDGYTF; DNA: TGTGCCATCAGCGAGTCCTGGGGAGATGGCTACACCTTC
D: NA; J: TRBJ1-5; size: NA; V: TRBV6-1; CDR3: CASSEAWGGGQPQHF; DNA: TGTGCCAGCAGTGAAGCTTGGGGGGGTGGTCAGCCCCAGCATTTT
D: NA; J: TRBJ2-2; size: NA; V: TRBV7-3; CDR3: CASSLGQGGDGELFF; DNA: TGTGCCAGCAGCTTAGGCCAGGGCGGGGACGGGGAGCTGTTTTTT
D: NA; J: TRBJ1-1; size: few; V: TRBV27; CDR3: CASSSPPGTEAFF; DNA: TGTGCCAGCAGCTCACCGCCGGGCACTGAAGCTTTCTTT
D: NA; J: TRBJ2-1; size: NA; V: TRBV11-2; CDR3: CASSLDGRSSYNEQFF; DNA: TGTGCCAGCAGCTTAGATGGGAGGAGCTCCTACAATGAGCAGTTCTTC
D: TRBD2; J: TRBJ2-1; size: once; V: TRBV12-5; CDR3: CASGLRSGLAEIYNEQFF; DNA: TGTGCTAGTGGTTTGAGATCGGGACTAGCGGAGATCTACAATGAGCAGTTCTTC
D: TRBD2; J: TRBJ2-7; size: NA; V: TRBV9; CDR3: CASSVGVSGTTSYEQYF; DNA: TGTGCCAGCAGCGTAGGGGTTAGCGGGACAACTTCCTACGAGCAGTACTTC
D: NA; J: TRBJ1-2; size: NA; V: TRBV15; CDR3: CATSRDNQGSYGYTF; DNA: TGTGCCACCAGCAGAGATAATCAGGGTAGCTATGGCTACACCTTC
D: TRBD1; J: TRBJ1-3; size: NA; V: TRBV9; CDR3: CASSPRDSNSGNTIYF; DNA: TGTGCCAGCAGCCCAAGGGACAGCAACTCTGGAAACACCATATATTTT
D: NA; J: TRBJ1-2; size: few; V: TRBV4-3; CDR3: CASSQDPRGDYGYTF; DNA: TGCGCCAGCAGCCAAGATCCACGGGGTGACTATGGCTACACCTTC
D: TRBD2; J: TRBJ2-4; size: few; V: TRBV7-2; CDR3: CASSLVGGGKNIQYF; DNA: TGTGCCAGCAGCTTAGTTGGCGGGGGGAAAAACATTCAGTACTTC
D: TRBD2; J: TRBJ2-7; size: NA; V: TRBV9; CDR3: CASSVGGTISYEQYF; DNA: TGTGCCAGCAGCGTAGGGGGGACTATTTCCTACGAGCAGTACTTC
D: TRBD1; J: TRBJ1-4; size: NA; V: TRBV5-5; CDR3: CASSRQGVQEKLFF; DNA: TGTGCCAGCAGCCGACAGGGGGTTCAGGAAAAACTGTTTTTT